These 17 T cell receptor beta chains were all obtained from the same sample, sequenced in a study of cytomegalovirus exposure and HLA in healthy donors. Data came from immunoSEQ multiplex PCR; TCRdb stores just in-frame clones and leaves some out. The data hold over 50,000 clones, with 90% to 97% observed a single time. The specimen was PBMCs. Every receptor here comes from a woman aged 18-29 years in good health and CMV-seronegative.

This clone was counted a single time. The V call is TRBV10-3, the J call TRBJ2-3, with TRBD1 identical over 8 bases. Germline assignment: CDR1 ENHRY and CDR2 SYGVKD. The trim removed 2 bases at V and 4 bases at J, leaving 8 bases unmatched. The CDR3 length is 16 residues. This CDR3 reads CAISERRTGWADTQYF. In DNA, the CDR3 is TGTGCCATCAGTGAGAGACGGACAGGGTGGGCAGATACGCAGTATTTT.

This clone was detected once. The chain recombines TRBV4-3 with TRBJ2-3, with 7 bases lining up with TRBD1. The V and J ends lost 5 bases and 4 bases, in that order; junction bases with no gene match: 15. Germline V gene data show CDR1 as LGHNA and CDR2 as YSLEER. The length of the CDR3 is 17 residues. The CDR3 reads CASSALLGQGVADTQYF. DNA of the CDR3: TGCGCCAGCAGCGCTCTCCTCGGCCAGGGGGTGGCAGATACGCAGTATTTT.

CDR3: CASSPAGGELFF. CDR3 nucleotide sequence: TGTGCCAGCAGCCCAGCAGGCGGGGAGCTGTTTTTT. The chain recombines TRBV7-8 with TRBJ2-2; D is uncertain. V shed 5 bases and J shed 7 bases, with 8 bases lying between them. The CDR3 sequence is 12 residues long. CDR1 SGHVS and CDR2 FQNEAQ come from the germline V gene.

This chain links TRBV30 with TRBJ2-7; the match to TRBD2 covers 13 bases. Germline V lookup: CDR1 GTSNPN, CDR2 SVGIG (reference sequence). CDR3 length: 15 residues. With V trimmed by 0 bases and J by 2 bases, 1 base remained unmatched. CDR3 in DNA: TGTGCCTGGAGTGTGGGACTAGCGGGGCCCTACGAGCAGTACTTC. Amino acid sequence: CAWSVGLAGPYEQYF.

This chain connects TRBV7-9 to TRBJ1-4; D is perhaps TRBD1 (6 bases). Germline assignment: CDR1 SEHNR and CDR2 FQNEAQ (reference sequence). The CDR3 has 13 residues. In DNA, the CDR3 is TGTGCAGGGGGGGGACCAACTAATGAAAAACTGTTTTTT. Its protein product is CAGGGPTNEKLFF.

V usage is TRBV4-3 and J usage is TRBJ2-5; 12 positions match TRBD2. The CDR3 loop spans 17 amino acids. The V gene end was trimmed by 4 bases and the J gene end by 5 bases; junction bases not matched to a gene: 11. Germline-derived CDR1 and CDR2 are LGHNA and YSLEER. CDR3 nucleotide sequence: TGCGCCAGCAGCCGAGACAGGACTAGCGGGAAGGGGGAGACCCAGTACTTC. Amino acids: CASSRDRTSGKGETQYF.

The V and J genes are TRBV21-1 and TRBJ2-7; TRBD2, the table's D call, lacks a check against the DNA. TRBV21-1 constitutes a pseudogene. The CDR3 is made up of 16 amino acids. CDR3 loop: CASSSRAGGEKYEQYF. The DNA of the CDR3 is TGTGCCAGCAGCAGCCGAGCGGGTGGGGAGAAGTACGAGCAGTACTTC.

This clone is judged large (0.1 to 1%). This chain joins TRBV27 and TRBJ2-1; TRBD1 might be the D (5 bases). The CDR3 is made up of 12 amino acids. Trimming stripped 6 bases from V and 6 bases from J, with 9 bases between. Looked up from germline, CDR1 is MNHEY and CDR2 is SMNVEV (reference sequence). CDR3 sequence (DNA): TGTGCCAGCAGGACAGCCTCCAATGAGCAGTTCTTC. Amino acids: CASRTASNEQFF.

V gene TRBV5-1 combines with J gene TRBJ2-1; 9 nucleotides line up with TRBD1. The V gene's germline CDR1 is SGHRS and CDR2 YFSETQ. V was clipped by 4 bases and J by 7 bases; unmatched bases: 9. The CDR3 totals 15 residues. The CDR3 spells CASSATGQGMNEQFF. The CDR3 nucleotides read TGCGCCAGCAGCGCAACGGGACAGGGTATGAATGAGCAGTTCTTC.

Note on this clone: A far larger clone is just one base off, so this is likely a read error. The chain carries TRBV28 and TRBJ1-1; 9 nucleotides line up with TRBD1. The CDR3 loop spans 12 amino acids. Germline values: CDR1 MDHEN, CDR2 SYDVKM. V gave up 6 bases and J gave up 4 bases; unmatched junction bases: 0. CDR3 protein: CASRTGGTEAFF. Here the CDR3 DNA reads TGTGCCAGCAGGACAGGGGGCACTGAAGCTTTCTTT.

The chain joins TRBV7-7 to TRBJ2-7; D is unclear. The germline gives CDR1 SSHAT, CDR2 FNYEAQ (reference sequence). The ends were cut back, 4 bases at V and 3 bases at J, with 10 bases in the middle. CDR3 length equals 13 residues. CDR3 residues: CASSWWPLYEQYF. The CDR3 DNA follows: TGTGCCAGCAGCTGGTGGCCCCTCTACGAGCAGTACTTC.

The V call is TRBV20-1, the J call TRBJ1-2; D not certain. Germline CDR1 is DFQATT and CDR2 is SNEGSKA (reference sequence). V gave up 5 bases and J gave up 4 bases, with 5 bases separating them. This CDR3 spans 10 amino acids. The CDR3 nucleotides read TGCAGTGCTCGGGGCTATGGCTACACCTTC. Translation: CSARGYGYTF.

This chain joins TRBV19 and TRBJ2-1; TRBD1 matches 9 bases. The V and J ends lost 5 bases and 4 bases, in that order; junction bases with no gene match: 6. This CDR3 has 15 residues. Germline CDR1 LNHDA, CDR2 SQIVND (reference sequence). The CDR3, as DNA: TGTGCCAGTAGTCCGGGGGACAGGGATTACAATGAGCAGTTCTTC. Protein: CASSPGDRDYNEQFF. Full variable domain (rest looked up from reference TRBV19 and TRBJ2-1): DGGITQSPKYLFRKEGQNVTLSCEQNLNHDAMYWYRQDPGQGLRLIYYSQIVNDFQKGDIAEGYSVSREKKESFPLTVTSAQKNPTAFYLCASSPGDRDYNEQFFGPGTRLTVL.

The chain links TRBV4-1 to TRBJ2-5; TRBD1 agrees at 8 bases. Germline V CDR1 and CDR2: MGHRA, YSYEKL. V shed 3 bases, J shed 5 bases, and the junction held 8 bases outside the gene matches. The CDR3 is made up of 15 amino acids. In DNA form, the CDR3 reads TGCGCCAGCAGCCAGGGACAGGCGGCGGGGGAGACCCAGTACTTC. Translation: CASSQGQAAGETQYF.

The chain employs TRBV27 and TRBJ2-7; D ambiguous. The germline V gene has CDR1 MNHEY and CDR2 SMNVEV (reference sequence). The length of the CDR3 is 8 residues. The DNA for the CDR3 is TGTGCTTCATACGAGCAGTACTTC. This translates into CASYEQYF.

The chain has TRBV5-4 and TRBJ2-3, with a weak D call TRBD2 (6 bases). V dropped 5 bases and J dropped 4 bases, with 17 bases sitting between them. This CDR3 comprises 15 residues. Germline loops: CDR1 SGHNT, CDR2 YYREEE (reference sequence). The CDR3 sequence: CASRTGDRNSDTQYF. DNA of the CDR3: TGTGCCAGCAGGACGGGGGACCGAAACTCAGATACGCAGTATTTT.

The chain has TRBV7-9 and TRBJ2-4; D remains unclear. The V end was cut by 10 bases, the J end by 1 base, with 14 bases between. Germline lookup yields CDR1 SEHNR and CDR2 FQNEAQ (reference sequence). The CDR3 has 14 amino acids. The CDR3 loop reads CATTFGSAKNIQYF. The CDR3, as DNA: TGTGCCACCACATTCGGGTCTGCCAAAAACATTCAGTACTTC.